This TCR beta chain was sequenced in a study of OX40 agonist ivuxolimab in advanced cancers. Background on the study: Subjects had a mean age of about 65 years, with a range of roughly 20 to 79; around 80% were male.

The data were produced by immunoSEQ multiplex PCR, yet TCRdb's version contains in-frame clones alone and is incomplete. The profile shows fewer than 80,000 clones, roughly 85% of them singletons. Here the sequenced sample was CD4+ or CD8+ T cells sorted from blood, taken in a trial of the OX40 agonist ivuxolimab. The sequence was obtained from an adult with an advanced solid tumor such as melanoma, head and neck, liver or kidney cancer.

The CDR3 nucleotides are TGTGCCAGCAGCGACCTCCAGACTTCTACCTACAATGAGCAGTTCTTC. The encoded protein is CASSDLQTSTYNEQFF. V gene TRBV11-2 combines with J gene TRBJ2-1; D not certain. The CDR3 sequence is 16 residues long. Germline V lookup: CDR1 SGHAT, CDR2 FQNNGV. Trimming shortened V by 5 bases and J by 2 bases, and 16 bases separated the two germline ends.